This T cell receptor (beta chain) comes out of a study of T cells in Graves' hyperthyroidism and ophthalmopathy. Study-wide background: Peripheral blood specimens were obtained at initial diagnosis, prior to any treatment.

No ophthalmopathy progression within 18 months constituted stable Graves' hyperthyroidism. Authors of the study amplified TCR beta CDR3 regions from RNA transcripts. The study used the HTBI primer set for a first-round RT-PCR of the TCR CDR3. TCRdb reprocessed the multiplex PCR reads with MiXCR, giving one entry per CDR3 protein. The sample lists over 700,000 distinct CDR3 sequences; 30% to 40% were seen once. Trimming took off 3 bases at V and 7 bases at J, with 18 bases between the two ends. CDR1 and CDR2 (germline): LNHDA, SQIVND (reference sequence). The CDR3 runs 15 residues. As concerns this clonotype: The antigen is undetermined. This may stem from a read error, because a much larger clone lies one nucleotide away.

General observations from the study: Most clonotypes that expanded in the thyroid above 0.001 also showed up in blood. It was a median approximately 6 months before onset that the model predicted ophthalmopathy.

V usage is TRBV19 and J usage is TRBJ2-5, with D perhaps TRBD1 or TRBD2 (5 bases each). Sample: blood. The clonotype was recovered from a woman aged 40 to 50 with Graves' hyperthyroidism. The CDR3 protein is CASSITRDIGGTQYF. CDR3 coding DNA: TGTGCCAGTAGTATCACCAGGGATATAGGAGGGACCCAGTACTTC.